A single sample gave rise to the 18 T cell receptor beta chains below, sequenced in a study of spatial heterogeneity in lung cancer. Study-level findings and limits: For expanded intratumoral alpha and beta TCRs, counts tracked tumor mutation counts.

TCRdb itself ran the 5' RACE reads through MiXCR, one entry per CDR3 protein. This sample has around 11,000 distinct CDR3 sequences, with around 8% found just once. Antigens of these TCRs are unknown. The time point: sample taken at primary tumor resection. Sequencing was performed on lung tumor tissue, taken at surgery. These receptors were collected from a female donor with early-stage non-small cell lung cancer.

This clonotype was seen many times. The CDR3 DNA reads as TGTGCCAGCGCCGTAGGGCAGGGCTACGAGCAGTACTTC. Translated: CASAVGQGYEQYF. The chain uses TRBV7-2 and TRBJ2-7, with D perhaps matching TRBD1 (5 bases). The CDR3 contains 13 residues. Germline CDR1 is SGHTA and CDR2 is FQGNSA. Trimming took off 8 bases at V and 3 bases at J, with 14 bases between the two ends.

This clonotype was recorded at least ten times. The J gene is TRBJ2-2, the V gene TRBV5-4, with no clear D. This CDR3 is built from 13 residues. Trimming left V 0 bases short and J 6 bases short, with 6 bases between. Germline lookup yields CDR1 SGHNT and CDR2 YYREEE (reference sequence). The CDR3 reads CASSLDTAGELFF. CDR3 DNA sequence: TGTGCCAGCAGCTTGGACACAGCCGGGGAGCTGTTTTTT.

This chain uses TRBV27 with TRBJ1-1, with a tentative D call TRBD1 (5 bases). CDR3 length: 18 residues. Trimming took off 4 bases at V and 0 bases at J, with 21 bases between the two ends. Germline values: CDR1 MNHEY, CDR2 SMNVEV (reference sequence). This CDR3 is CASSSPGPMSIMNTEAFF. In DNA, the CDR3 is TGTGCCAGCAGTTCCCCGGGACCGATGAGTATCATGAACACTGAAGCTTTCTTT.

This clonotype has ten or more counts. The chain has TRBV2 and TRBJ2-7; D call uncertain. V was shortened by 6 bases and J by 7 bases, with 13 bases between the two germline ends. The length of the CDR3 is 12 residues. Per the germline V gene, CDR1 is SNHLY and CDR2 is FYNNEI. The CDR3 loop reads CASRPFEDEQYF. In DNA form, the CDR3 reads TGTGCCAGCAGGCCGTTTGAAGATGAGCAGTACTTC. Full variable domain (missing parts from reference TRBV2 and TRBJ2-7): EPEVTQTPSHQVTQMGQEVILRCVPISNHLYFYWYRQILGQKVEFLVSFYNNEISEKSEIFDDQFSVERPDGSNFTLKIRSTKLEDSAMYFCASRPFEDEQYFGPGTRLTVT.

The sample holds many counts of this clonotype. This chain joins TRBV5-4 and TRBJ2-7; TRBD2 agrees at 11 bases. The CDR3 runs to 14 residues. The junction had 4 bases not matched to a gene; V was cut back by 4 bases and J by 4 bases. Germline V gives CDR1 SGHNT, CDR2 YYREEE (reference sequence). CDR3 sequence: CASSPTSGGYEQYF. CDR3 nucleotide sequence: TGTGCCAGCAGCCCTACTAGCGGGGGTTACGAGCAGTACTTC.

This clonotype has more than one count but fewer than ten. The chain uses TRBV16 and TRBJ1-5; TRBD1 might be the D (5 bases). The germline V and J ends were trimmed by 1 base and 4 bases, with 8 bases remaining between them. Germline lookup yields CDR1 KGHSY and CDR2 FQNENV. The length of the CDR3 is 14 residues. In DNA form, the CDR3 reads TGTGCCAGCAGCCAATGGGACGGAAATCAGCCCCAGCATTTT. Translated, it gives CASSQWDGNQPQHF.

The rearrangement joins TRBV18 to TRBJ1-1; unclear D gene. The CDR3 runs 15 residues. The V gene lost 1 base and the J gene lost 0 bases, with 9 bases spanning the gap. CDR1 and CDR2 from the germline V gene are KGHSH and LQKENI. The CDR3 loop reads CASSPQGSMNTEAFF. The CDR3 DNA is TGTGCCAGCTCACCACAGGGATCGATGAACACTGAAGCTTTCTTT.

This clonotype has a count of ten or more. The chain employs TRBV6-1 and TRBJ1-6; D ambiguous. The CDR3 covers 13 residues. Trimming stripped 8 bases from V and 7 bases from J, with 12 bases between. In germline, CDR1 is MNHNS, CDR2 SASEGT. This CDR3 is CASCRGVNSPLHF. Written as DNA, the CDR3 is TGTGCCAGCTGCCGTGGAGTAAATTCACCCCTCCACTTT.

In this sample, this clonotype turned up many times. This chain uses TRBV5-5 with TRBJ1-5; D unclear. The germline V gene has CDR1 SGHKS and CDR2 YYEKEE (reference sequence). CDR3 size: 18 residues. V lost 0 bases to trimming and J lost 2 bases, with 18 bases between them. CDR3 residues: CASSLGSGLGSRNQPQHF. The CDR3 nucleotides read TGTGCCAGCAGCTTGGGTAGTGGTCTGGGCTCGCGCAATCAGCCCCAGCATTTT.

With regard to this clonotype: This clone may be a read error of a much larger clone one base away. This chain connects TRBV24-1 to TRBJ1-1; 8 nucleotides agree with TRBD1. Germline loops: CDR1 KGHDR, CDR2 SFDVKD. The CDR3 has 13 residues. The CDR3 reads CTTTRDRTKGAFF. CDR3 bases: TGTACCACCACCAGGGACAGGACGAAAGGTGCTTTCTTT.

This clonotype has a count of ten or more. The chain uses TRBV6-9 and TRBJ1-1; D is perhaps TRBD1 (6 bases). With 4 bases removed from V and 1 base from J, the gap between germline ends came to 10 bases. The CDR3 runs 14 residues. Germline CDR1 is MNHGY and CDR2 is SVAAGI. The CDR3 nucleotides are TGTGCCAGCAGTTGTGACAGGCGGAACACTGAAGCTTTCTTT. Residues: CASSCDRRNTEAFF.

By proportion, this clonotype is medium-sized (0.01 to 0.1%). The V call is TRBV11-2, the J call TRBJ2-7; weak D call: TRBD2 (6 bases). CDR1 and CDR2 from the germline V gene are SGHAT and FQNNGV. V was shortened by 5 bases and J by 1 base, with 12 bases between the two germline ends. This CDR3 has 14 residues. The CDR3 coding sequence is TGTGCCAGCAGCATCCGGGACTCATCCTACGAGCAGTACTTC. Translated, it gives CASSIRDSSYEQYF. The full variable domain, in which reference TRBV11-2 and TRBJ2-7 provide the parts outside the CDR3, is EAGVAQSPRYKIIEKRQSVAFWCNPISGHATLYWYQQILGQGPKLLIQFQNNGVVDDSQLPKDRFSAERLKGVDSTLKIQPAKLEDSAVYLCASSIRDSSYEQYFGPGTRLTVT.

This clonotype was counted at least ten times. V gene TRBV12-3 or TRBV12-4 combines with J gene TRBJ2-5; D is possibly TRBD1 or TRBD2 (5 bases each). The CDR3 runs 15 residues. V shed 6 bases and J shed 4 bases, with 18 bases lying between them. The CDR3 coding sequence is TGTGCCAGCAGCTTAACCGGGGCCTACGGAGAGACCCAGTACTTC. It is translated as CASSLTGAYGETQYF.

Many counts were recorded for this clonotype. The chain uses TRBV4-2 and TRBJ2-5; a possible D gene is TRBD2 (7 bases). Germline V gene sequence: CDR1 LGHNA, CDR2 YNFKEQ. This CDR3 comprises 18 residues. The V and J ends lost 0 bases and 1 base respectively, with 18 bases between them. The CDR3 bases are TGTGCCAGCAGCCAAGATCGTTTCGGGGCGGGGGCCCAAGAGACCCAGTACTTC. Translation gives CASSQDRFGAGAQETQYF.

This clonotype was seen repeatedly, ten times or more. The chain recombines TRBV5-6 with TRBJ2-2, with 8 bases aligning to TRBD1. The CDR3 totals 14 residues. Germline assignment: CDR1 SGHDT and CDR2 YYEEEE. The V and J ends lost 5 bases and 3 bases, in that order; junction bases with no gene match: 3. CDR3 coding DNA: TGTGCCAGCAGACAGGGGGAATACACCGGGGAGCTGTTTTTT. Translated: CASRQGEYTGELFF.

This clonotype was detected ten times or more. J is TRBJ2-7 and V is TRBV10-3; TRBD1 aligns across 11 bases. Per the germline V gene, CDR1 is ENHRY and CDR2 is SYGVKD. This CDR3 has 13 residues. V lost 10 bases, J lost 2 bases, and 4 bases stayed unmatched. The CDR3 DNA sequence: TGTGCCACCGCGGGACAGGGGGCCTACGAGCAGTACTTC. Protein product: CATAGQGAYEQYF.

In its sample, this clonotype is medium-sized (0.01 to 0.1%). The chain carries TRBV7-8 and TRBJ2-3; 11 bases match TRBD2. The length of the CDR3 is 14 residues. J was trimmed by 8 bases and V by 5 bases; bases with no gene match: 6. CDR1 SGHVS and CDR2 FQNEAQ come from the germline V gene. The CDR3 sequence is CASSRSGGAGTQYF. The CDR3 DNA reads TGTGCCAGCAGCCGTAGCGGGGGGGCCGGTACGCAGTATTTT.

This clonotype was counted at least ten times. This chain uses TRBV11-3 with TRBJ1-1; 7 bases align to TRBD1. Germline lookup yields CDR1 SGHNT and CDR2 YENEEA. This CDR3 has 13 residues. J gave up 6 bases and V 1 base, and 2 bases lay outside the gene matches. CDR3 coding DNA: TGTGCCAGCAGCTTAGTCACAGGGGCTGAAGCTTTCTTT. Its translation: CASSLVTGAEAFF.